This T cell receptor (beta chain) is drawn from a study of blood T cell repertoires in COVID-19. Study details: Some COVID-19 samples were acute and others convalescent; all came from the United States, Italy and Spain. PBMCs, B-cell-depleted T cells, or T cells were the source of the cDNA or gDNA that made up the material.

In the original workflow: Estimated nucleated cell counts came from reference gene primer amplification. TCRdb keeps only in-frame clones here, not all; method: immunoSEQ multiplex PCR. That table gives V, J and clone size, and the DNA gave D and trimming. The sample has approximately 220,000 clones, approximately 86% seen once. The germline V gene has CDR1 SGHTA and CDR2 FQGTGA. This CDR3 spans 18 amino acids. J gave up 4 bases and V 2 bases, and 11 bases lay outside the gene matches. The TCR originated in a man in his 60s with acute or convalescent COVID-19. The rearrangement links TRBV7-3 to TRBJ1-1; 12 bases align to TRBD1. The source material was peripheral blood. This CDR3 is CASSLSFPGQGAGTEAFF. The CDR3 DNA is TGTGCCAGCAGCTTATCATTCCCGGGACAGGGGGCCGGCACTGAAGCTTTCTTT. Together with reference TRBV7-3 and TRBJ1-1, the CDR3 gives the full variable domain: GAGVSQTPSNKVTEKGKYVELRCDPISGHTALYWYRQSLGQGPEFLIYFQGTGAADDSGLPNDRFFAVRPEGSVSTLKIQRTERGDSAVYLCASSLSFPGQGAGTEAFFGQGTRLTVV.